The 17 T cell receptor beta chains below come from one sample, sequenced in a study of blood T cells in healthy people across ages. Primed by a sample-barcoded 5' primer and a J-beta primer mix, a second PCR proceeded for about 7 to 11 cycles. TCRdb redid the calling of the 5' RACE reads with MiXCR, one entry per CDR3 protein. The sample shows roughly 650,000 distinct CDR3 sequences, about a third of them seen only once. Sequencing used blood. The receptor set was obtained from a woman aged 80 or older in good health.

This sequence joins TRBV7-9 and TRBJ2-1, with a possible D match to TRBD1 (5 bases). The J call may be incorrect, as the DNA end agrees better with TRBJ2-7. Germline V CDR1 and CDR2: SEHNR, FQNEAQ (reference sequence). The CDR3 has 15 amino acids. The CDR3 loop reads CASSLGIGLDNEQYF. The CDR3 nucleotides are TGTGCCAGCAGCTTAGGGATAGGTTTGGACAATGAGCAGTACTTC.

The chain links TRBV21-1 to TRBJ2-1; the listed D gene, TRBD1, was not tested against the DNA. TRBV21-1 is reported as a pseudogene. This CDR3 is built from 16 residues. The CDR3: CASSKGSQGVRFEQFF. CDR3 DNA sequence: TGTGCCAGCAGCAAAGGGAGCCAGGGGGTTAGATTTGAGCAGTTCTTC.

The table lists this clonotype with many counts. This sequence joins TRBV7-2 and TRBJ1-5; D gene unclear. V lost 7 bases and J 0 bases, leaving 7 bases between the germline ends. The CDR3 loop spans 13 amino acids. CDR1 is SGHTA and CDR2 is FQGNSA in the germline V gene. The chain's CDR3 is CASKAYSNQPQHF. CDR3 DNA sequence: TGTGCCAGCAAGGCTTATAGCAATCAGCCCCAGCATTTT.

This clonotype was picked up many times. V usage is TRBV20-1 and J usage is TRBJ2-5; 12 nucleotides align to TRBD2. The J call may be in error: the DNA end matches TRBJ2-7 better. From germline, CDR1 is DFQATT and CDR2 SNEGSKA (reference sequence). This CDR3 spans 15 amino acids. The CDR3 loop is CSARDVLAGGHEQYF. In DNA, the CDR3 is TGCAGTGCTAGAGATGTGCTAGCGGGGGGGCACGAGCAGTACTTC.

The chain recombines TRBV7-2 with TRBJ2-5, with 9 bases identical to TRBD1. The ends lost 5 bases at V and 8 bases at J; junction bases unmatched: 12. In germline, CDR1 is SGHTA, CDR2 FQGNSA. CDR3 length: 15 amino acids. The CDR3 sequence is CASSPTGGVGDTQYF. Here the CDR3 DNA reads TGTGCCAGCAGCCCGACAGGGGGAGTAGGAGACACCCAGTACTTC.

This clonotype showed up just a few times. The genes are TRBV20-1 and TRBJ2-1; 10 nucleotides line up with TRBD2. CDR3 size: 16 residues. Trimming cost V 5 bases and J 2 bases; bases outside gene matches: 9. Germline values: CDR1 DFQATT, CDR2 SNEGSKA (reference sequence). The CDR3 region is CSALGLAGVTYNEQFF. DNA for the CDR3: TGCAGTGCTCTGGGCCTAGCGGGGGTAACCTACAATGAGCAGTTCTTC.

In its sample, this clonotype was seen a few times. The chain employs TRBV6-1 and TRBJ1-1; possibly TRBD1 for D (5 bases). There are 13 residues in the CDR3. The V and J ends lost 0 bases and 6 bases respectively, with 8 bases between them. Germline CDR1 is MNHNS and CDR2 is SASEGT. Here the CDR3 DNA reads TGTGCCAGCAGTGAAGCGTTAGGGGCTGAAGCTTTCTTT. The encoded protein is CASSEALGAEAFF.

V gene TRBV20-1 combines with J gene TRBJ1-2, with 8 bases lining up with TRBD1. This CDR3 is 13 amino acids long. Germline CDR1 and CDR2: DFQATT and SNEGSKA (reference sequence). The junction had 4 bases not matched to a gene; V was cut back by 5 bases and J by 2 bases. For the CDR3, the DNA is TGCAGTGCTCCTCGACAGGGGAACTATGGCTACACCTTC. Translated: CSAPRQGNYGYTF.

This clonotype appeared once. This chain connects TRBV20-1 to TRBJ2-3; D gene unclear. This CDR3 has 12 amino acids. Germline CDR1 is DFQATT and CDR2 is SNEGSKA (reference sequence). The V gene lost 1 base and the J gene lost 5 bases, with 7 bases spanning the gap. CDR3 sequence: CSARAVVDTQYF. In nucleotides, the CDR3 is TGCAGTGCTAGAGCCGTCGTAGATACGCAGTATTTT.

The sample holds many counts of this clonotype. The CDR3 loop is CASSLVVRGQEQYF. In DNA, the CDR3 is TGCGCCAGCAGCTTGGTGGTAAGGGGGCAGGAGCAGTACTTC. This chain joins TRBV5-1 and TRBJ2-7; 7 nucleotides match TRBD1. Germline V gives CDR1 SGHRS, CDR2 YFSETQ. After removal of 0 bases from V and 7 bases from J, the junction contained 7 bases not matched to a gene. The CDR3 spans 14 residues. Together with reference TRBV5-1 and TRBJ2-7, the CDR3 gives the full variable domain: KAGVTQTPRYLIKTRGQQVTLSCSPISGHRSVSWYQQTPGQGLQFLFEYFSETQRNKGNFPGRFSGRQFSNSRSEMNVSTLELGDSALYLCASSLVVRGQEQYFGPGTRLTVT.

This clonotype appeared many times. The genes are TRBV27 and TRBJ2-3; 9 nucleotides line up with TRBD2. The germline CDR1 and CDR2 sequences are MNHEY and SMNVEV (reference sequence). V shed 2 bases, J shed 2 bases, and the junction held 5 bases outside the gene matches. This CDR3 is built from 16 residues. In DNA form, the CDR3 reads TGTGCCAGCAGTTTAGCTAGCGGGGCTTACACAGATACGCAGTATTTT. It yields the protein CASSLASGAYTDTQYF.

With respect to this clonotype: The germline gene is not matched at one end of the junction; a read error may be the cause. CDR3 sequence: CVISRLAGDYEQYF. The CDR3 nucleotides read TGCGTCATCAGCCGACTAGCGGGGGACTACGAGCAGTACTTC. V usage is TRBV10-3 and J usage is TRBJ2-4, with 12 bases lining up with TRBD2. The closer fit of TRBJ2-7 to the DNA end suggests the J call may be wrong. This CDR3 is 14 amino acids long. Per germline, CDR1 ENHRY and CDR2 SYGVKD.

This clonotype was detected ten times or more. V usage is TRBV10-3 and J usage is TRBJ2-7; D is perhaps TRBD1 (5 bases). The CDR3 has 12 residues. V shed 11 bases and J shed 5 bases, with 16 bases lying between them. Germline CDR1 reads ENHRY; CDR2 reads SYGVKD. The CDR3 nucleotides are TGTGCCGCGCACCAGGGATCGAACGAGCAGTACTTC. Amino acids: CAAHQGSNEQYF.

This clonotype was counted ten times or more. The chain recombines TRBV3-1 with TRBJ2-7; no clear D gene. CDR1 is LGHDT and CDR2 is YNNKEL in the germline V gene (reference sequence). The CDR3 runs to 12 residues. With 0 bases removed from V and 7 bases from J, the gap between germline ends came to 7 bases. The CDR3 nucleotides are TGTGCCAGCAGCCAAGAGGGGTTGGAGCAGTACTTC. Amino acids: CASSQEGLEQYF.

This clonotype appeared many times. The genes are TRBV7-9 and TRBJ1-6, with 7 bases fitting TRBD1. The CDR3 extends over 15 amino acids. CDR1 SEHNR and CDR2 FQNEAQ come from the germline V gene (reference sequence). The V gene end was trimmed by 0 bases and the J gene end by 9 bases; junction bases not matched to a gene: 5. The CDR3 protein is CASSLAAGGSSPLHF. The CDR3 coding sequence is TGTGCCAGCAGCTTAGCGGCAGGGGGAAGTTCACCCCTCCACTTT.

The table lists this clonotype with many counts. This chain joins TRBV12-3 or TRBV12-4 and TRBJ2-5; 15 bases align to TRBD2. The V and J ends lost 6 bases and 4 bases, in that order; junction bases with no gene match: 9. The CDR3 sequence is 17 residues long. CDR3 bases: TGTGCCAGCAGGGGGGGACTAGCGGGGGGTATAGGAGAGACCCAGTACTTC. This sequence encodes CASRGGLAGGIGETQYF.

This clonotype was observed at least ten times. This chain links TRBV30 with TRBJ2-1; TRBD2 matches at 9 bases. Trimming removed 4 bases from V and 4 bases from J; junction bases left unmatched: 8. The CDR3 length is 15 residues. CDR1 is GTSNPN, CDR2 SVGIG, per germline (reference sequence). In DNA form, the CDR3 reads TGTGCCTGGAATAGCGGGGGCCACACTTACAATGAGCAGTTCTTC. This translates into CAWNSGGHTYNEQFF.